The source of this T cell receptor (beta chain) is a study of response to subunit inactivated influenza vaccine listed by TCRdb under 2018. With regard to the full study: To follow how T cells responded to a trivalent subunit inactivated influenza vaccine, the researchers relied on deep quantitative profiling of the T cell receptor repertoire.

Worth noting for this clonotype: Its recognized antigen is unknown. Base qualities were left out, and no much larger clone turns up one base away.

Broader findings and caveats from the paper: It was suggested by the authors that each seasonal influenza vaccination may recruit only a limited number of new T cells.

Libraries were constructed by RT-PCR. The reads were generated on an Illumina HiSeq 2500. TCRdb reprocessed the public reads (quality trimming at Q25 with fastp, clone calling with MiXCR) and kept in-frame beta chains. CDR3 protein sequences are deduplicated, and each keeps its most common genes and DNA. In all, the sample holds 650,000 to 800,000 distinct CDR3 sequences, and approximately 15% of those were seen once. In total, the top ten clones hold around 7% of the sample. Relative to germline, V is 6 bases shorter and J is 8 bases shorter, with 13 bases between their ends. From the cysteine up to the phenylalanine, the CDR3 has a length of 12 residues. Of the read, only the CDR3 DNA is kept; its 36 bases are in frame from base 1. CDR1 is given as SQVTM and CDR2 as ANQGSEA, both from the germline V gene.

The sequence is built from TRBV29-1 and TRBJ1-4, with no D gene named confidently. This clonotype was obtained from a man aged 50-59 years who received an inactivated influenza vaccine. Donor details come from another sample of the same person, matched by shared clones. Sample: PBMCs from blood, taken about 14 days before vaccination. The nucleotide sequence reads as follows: TGCAGCGTGCCCCTCTCCGGGGAAAAACTGTTTTTT. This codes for CSVPLSGEKLFF.